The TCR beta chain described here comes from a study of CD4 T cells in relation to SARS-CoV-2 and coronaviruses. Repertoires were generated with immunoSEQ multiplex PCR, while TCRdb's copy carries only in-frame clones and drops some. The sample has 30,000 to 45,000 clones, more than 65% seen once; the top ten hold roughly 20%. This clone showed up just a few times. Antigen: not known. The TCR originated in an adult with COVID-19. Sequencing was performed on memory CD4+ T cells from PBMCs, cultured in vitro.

The CDR3 reads CASSERGGNYNEQFF. The CDR3 DNA sequence: TGTGCCAGCAGTGAACGGGGGGGGAACTACAATGAGCAGTTCTTC. The chain has TRBV6-1 and TRBJ2-1; 8 bases agree with TRBD2. The trim removed 2 bases at V and 3 bases at J, leaving 3 bases unmatched. The CDR3 runs 15 residues. The germline CDR1 and CDR2 sequences are MNHNS and SASEGT.